This T cell receptor beta chain stems from a study of T cells in Graves' hyperthyroidism and ophthalmopathy. Whole-study context: Peripheral blood was taken when the disease was first diagnosed, before any treatment began. Regarding the study as a whole: The model predicted ophthalmopathy a median approximately seven months before onset.

RNA transcripts gave rise to amplified TCR beta CDR3 regions. In the first-round RT-PCR of the TCR CDR3, the HTBI primer set was used. TCRdb called the multiplex PCR reads again in MiXCR, with one record for every CDR3 protein. The sample yields approximately 530,000 distinct CDR3 sequences, 16% seen once. Clinical symptoms, serum thyroxine, TRAb, thyroid ultrasound and orbital computed tomography established diagnosis. Fresh 10 ml peripheral blood yielded PBMCs. Trimming took 3 bases from V and 10 from J, leaving 16 bases between them. The CDR3 totals 13 residues. Germline V CDR1 and CDR2: DFQATT, SNEGSKA (reference sequence). This clonotype was recorded many times. The antigen remains undetermined.

The chain joins TRBV20-1 to TRBJ2-1; D tentatively reads TRBD1 or TRBD2 (5 bases each). The TCR was taken from a woman aged 18-29 years with Graves' hyperthyroidism. Sequenced: blood. The DNA of the CDR3 is TGCAGTGCTAGCCACTCGGGGCGCCGGGAGCAGTTCTTC. Amino acids: CSASHSGRREQFF.